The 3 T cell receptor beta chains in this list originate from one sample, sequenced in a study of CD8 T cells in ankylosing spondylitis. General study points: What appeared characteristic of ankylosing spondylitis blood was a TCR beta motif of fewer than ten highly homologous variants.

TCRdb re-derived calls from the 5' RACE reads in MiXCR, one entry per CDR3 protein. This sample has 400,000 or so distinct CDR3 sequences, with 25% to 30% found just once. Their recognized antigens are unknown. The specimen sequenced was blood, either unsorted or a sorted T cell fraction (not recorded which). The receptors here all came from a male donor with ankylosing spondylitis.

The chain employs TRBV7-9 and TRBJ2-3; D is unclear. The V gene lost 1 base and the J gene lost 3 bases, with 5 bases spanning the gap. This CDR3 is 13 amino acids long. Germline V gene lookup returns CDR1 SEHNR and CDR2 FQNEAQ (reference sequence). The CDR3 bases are TGTGCCAGCAGCTTAGTGGTTACAGATACGCAGTATTTT. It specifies CASSLVVTDTQYF.

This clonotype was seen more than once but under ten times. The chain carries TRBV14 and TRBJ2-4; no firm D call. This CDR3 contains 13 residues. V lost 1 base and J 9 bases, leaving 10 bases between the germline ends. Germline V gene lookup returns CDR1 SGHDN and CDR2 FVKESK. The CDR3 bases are TGTGCCAGCAGCCAAGTCCCAAGTGGCATTCAGTACTTC. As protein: CASSQVPSGIQYF.

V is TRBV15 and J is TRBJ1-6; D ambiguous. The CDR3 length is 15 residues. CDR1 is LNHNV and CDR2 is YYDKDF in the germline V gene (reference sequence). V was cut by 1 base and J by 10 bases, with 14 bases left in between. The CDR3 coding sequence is TGTGCCACCAGCAGAGGCAAAGGGATGGGGTCACCCCTCCACTTT. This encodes CATSRGKGMGSPLHF.